What follows are 5 T cell receptor beta chains derived from one specimen sequenced in a study of cytomegalovirus exposure and HLA in healthy donors. The primer mix had 60 Vbeta and 13 Jbeta primers. Clones were read by immunoSEQ multiplex PCR, and TCRdb kept only the in-frame ones, dropping some. This table has 270,000 or so clones, more than 80% appearing once. Specimen: PBMCs. The source of these receptors is a man aged 40-49 years in good health and CMV-seropositive.

Turning to this clone: The sample contains more than one DNA sequence encoding this CDR3. The chain is built from TRBV6-5 and TRBJ2-5; D perhaps matches TRBD2 (5 bases). Germline CDR1 is MNHEY and CDR2 is SVGAGI. There are 14 residues in the CDR3. Deletions cut 0 bases from V and 4 bases from J, with 9 bases between. Written as DNA, the CDR3 is TGTGCCAGCAGTTACTCGAGGGCCCCAGAGACCCAGTACTTC. Its translation: CASSYSRAPETQYF.

The V gene is TRBV9, the J gene TRBJ2-7; 8 nucleotides match TRBD1. The germline gives CDR1 SGDLS, CDR2 YYNGEE. J was trimmed by 2 bases and V by 1 base; bases with no gene match: 8. The CDR3 totals 16 residues. For the CDR3, the DNA is TGTGCCAGCAGCGTAACTTCGGGGACAGGTACCTACGAGCAGTACTTC. It encodes CASSVTSGTGTYEQYF.

For this clone: The junction departs from the called germline gene at one end, perhaps through a read error. The rearrangement links TRBV18 to TRBJ1-5; 9 bases match TRBD1. This CDR3 region has 15 residues. CDR1 is KGHSH, CDR2 LQKENI, per germline. The CDR3 nucleotides read TGTGCCAGCTCTCCACAGGGACAGGGTAGAGAGCCCCAGCATTTT. It yields the protein CASSPQGQGREPQHF.

This clone has a single count. V is TRBV7-9 and J is TRBJ2-7; D ambiguous. The CDR3 totals 13 residues. CDR1 and CDR2 (germline): SEHNR, FQNEAQ (reference sequence). Between the trimmed V and J ends, which lost 5 bases and 0 bases, there was a span of 8 bases. CDR3: CASSRPGSYEQYF. In DNA, the CDR3 is TGTGCCAGCAGCCGCCCAGGCTCCTACGAGCAGTACTTC.

V gene TRBV9 combines with J gene TRBJ2-3; D unclear. Deletions cut 4 bases from V and 4 bases from J, with 10 bases between. This CDR3 is 13 amino acids long. Germline V gene lookup returns CDR1 SGDLS and CDR2 YYNGEE. This CDR3 is CASSPRLADTQYF. As DNA, the CDR3 is TGTGCCAGCAGCCCCCGACTCGCAGATACGCAGTATTTT.